This is a list of T cell receptor beta chains from one sample in a study of cytomegalovirus exposure and HLA in healthy donors. The protocol was immunoSEQ multiplex PCR, while the TCRdb copy is restricted to in-frame clones and leaves out a portion. The sample has about 38,000 clones; 70% to 90% are singletons. The sequencing sample was made of PBMCs. The receptors were gathered from a woman aged 35 to 49 in good health and CMV-seropositive. CDR3s include the opening cysteine and the closing phenylalanine or tryptophan. The D gene is left open where the match is weak. Clone size is stated in some rows and not others, as once, few, many or a class when expanded.

J: TRBJ1-1
V: TRBV18
size: .
D: .
CDR3: CASSRTEDTEAFF
DNA: TGTGCCAGCTCACGGACAGAGGACACTGAAGCTTTCTTT

J: TRBJ1-5
V: TRBV19
size: .
D: TRBD1
CDR3: CAVGYRGINQPQHF
DNA: TGTGCGGTGGGATACAGGGGGATTAATCAGCCCCAGCATTTT

J: TRBJ2-2
V: TRBV7-6
size: .
D: TRBD1
CDR3: CASSLYPRQGNTGELFF
DNA: TGTGCCAGCAGCTTATACCCCAGACAGGGAAACACCGGGGAGCTGTTTTTT

J: TRBJ2-5
V: TRBV11-2
size: .
D: TRBD2
CDR3: CASSRSIGGTQETQYF
DNA: TGTGCCAGCAGCCGTTCGATCGGGGGGACCCAAGAGACCCAGTACTTC

J: TRBJ2-1
V: TRBV7-9
size: .
D: TRBD1
CDR3: CALGGQGVHEQFF
DNA: TGTGCCCTAGGGGGACAGGGGGTTCATGAGCAGTTCTTC

J: TRBJ2-1
V: TRBV2
size: .
D: .
CDR3: CASSERGQLF
DNA: TGTGCCAGCAGTGAGAGGGGACAACTCTTC

J: TRBJ1-2
V: TRBV19
size: .
D: TRBD1
CDR3: CASSRQGEGYTF
DNA: TGTGCCAGTAGTAGACAGGGGGAAGGCTACACCTTC

J: TRBJ2-5
V: TRBV6-5
size: .
D: .
CDR3: CASRQGRETQYF
DNA: TGTGCCAGCAGACAGGGACGAGAGACCCAGTACTTC

J: TRBJ2-3
V: TRBV9
size: few
D: .
CDR3: CASSVQDNRKQYF
DNA: TGTGCCAGCAGCGTCCAGGACAATCGTAAGCAGTATTTT

J: TRBJ2-1
V: TRBV29-1
size: .
D: .
CDR3: CSVEGGTDSYNEQFF
DNA: TGCAGCGTTGAAGGCGGGACAGACTCCTACAATGAGCAGTTCTTC

J: TRBJ1-4
V: TRBV7-9
size: .
D: .
CDR3: CASSLGGDEKLFF
DNA: TGTGCCAGCAGCTTAGGGGGGGACGAAAAACTGTTTTTT

J: TRBJ1-1
V: TRBV10-3
size: .
D: TRBD1
CDR3: CAISSGQGTWAFF
DNA: TGTGCCATCAGTTCAGGACAGGGTACGTGGGCTTTCTTT

J: TRBJ2-5
V: TRBV30
size: .
D: .
CDR3: CAWSGGQETQYF
DNA: TGTGCCTGGAGTGGAGGACAAGAGACCCAGTACTTC

J: TRBJ2-7
V: TRBV19
size: .
D: TRBD1
CDR3: CASSTGGQGTYEQYF
DNA: TGTGCCAGTAGTACCGGGGGACAGGGAACCTACGAGCAGTACTTC

J: TRBJ2-5
V: TRBV5-1
size: .
D: TRBD1
CDR3: CASSQGAQETQYF
DNA: TGCGCCAGCAGCCAGGGGGCCCAAGAGACCCAGTACTTC

J: TRBJ1-1
V: TRBV19
size: .
D: .
CDR3: CASSILNTEAFF
DNA: TGTGCCAGTAGTATCCTAAACACTGAAGCTTTCTTT

J: TRBJ1-1
V: TRBV11-2
size: .
D: .
CDR3: CASSRPQGMNTEAFF
DNA: TGTGCCAGCAGCCGCCCCCAGGGGATGAACACTGAAGCTTTCTTT

J: TRBJ1-6
V: TRBV27
size: .
D: TRBD1
CDR3: CASSFEGASPLHF
DNA: TGTGCCAGCAGTTTCGAGGGGGCTTCACCCCTCCACTTT

J: TRBJ1-2
V: TRBV2
size: .
D: .
CDR3: CASRESPGNYGYTF
DNA: TGTGCCAGCAGAGAGTCCCCGGGGAACTATGGCTACACCTTC

J: TRBJ2-3
V: TRBV9
size: .
D: .
CDR3: CASSVGLEGGNTDTQYF
DNA: TGTGCCAGCAGCGTAGGACTTGAGGGGGGGAACACAGATACGCAGTATTTT

J: TRBJ1-2
V: TRBV7-2
size: once
D: .
CDR3: CASSLDRVGYTF
DNA: TGTGCCAGCAGCTTAGACAGGGTTGGCTACACCTTC

J: TRBJ1-2
V: TRBV9
size: .
D: .
CDR3: CASSAQGLGGYTF
DNA: TGTGCCAGCAGCGCTCAGGGGTTAGGAGGCTACACCTTC

J: TRBJ1-1
V: TRBV19
size: .
D: TRBD1
CDR3: CASTPGQMNTEAFF
DNA: TGTGCCAGTACCCCGGGACAGATGAACACTGAAGCTTTCTTT

J: TRBJ2-7
V: TRBV2
size: .
D: TRBD1
CDR3: CASSGQGEGEQYF
DNA: TGTGCCAGCAGTGGACAGGGTGAGGGCGAGCAGTACTTC

J: TRBJ2-3
V: TRBV5-4
size: .
D: .
CDR3: CASSLWGGGVGTDTQYF
DNA: TGTGCCAGCAGCCTCTGGGGGGGCGGGGTAGGAACAGATACGCAGTATTTT

J: TRBJ2-3
V: TRBV7-7
size: .
D: .
CDR3: CASSLDRGTDTQYF
DNA: TGTGCCAGCAGCTTAGATAGGGGGACAGATACGCAGTATTTT

J: TRBJ2-7
V: TRBV5-1
size: .
D: TRBD1
CDR3: CASSHDRGGNEQYF
DNA: TGCGCCAGCAGCCACGACAGGGGTGGTAACGAGCAGTACTTC

J: TRBJ1-1
V: TRBV10-3
size: .
D: TRBD1
CDR3: CAARTGGNTEAFF
DNA: TGTGCCGCTAGGACAGGGGGGAACACTGAAGCTTTCTTT

J: TRBJ2-7
V: TRBV30
size: .
D: .
CDR3: CAWGRGRNEQYF
DNA: TGTGCCTGGGGGAGGGGGAGGAACGAGCAGTACTTC

J: TRBJ2-2
V: TRBV25-1
size: .
D: .
CDR3: CASSEWEGAGGTGELFF
DNA: TGTGCCAGCAGTGAATGGGAGGGGGCGGGAGGCACCGGGGAGCTGTTTTTT

J: TRBJ2-7
V: TRBV19
size: .
D: .
CDR3: CASSIGDRQPYEQYF
DNA: TGTGCCAGTAGTATAGGAGACAGGCAACCCTACGAGCAGTACTTC

J: TRBJ2-1
V: TRBV11-3
size: .
D: .
CDR3: CASSFHPGESYNEQFF
DNA: TGTGCCAGCAGCTTTCATCCGGGGGAATCCTACAATGAGCAGTTCTTC

J: TRBJ1-6
V: TRBV4-3
size: few
D: .
CDR3: CASSQERRGNSPLHF
DNA: TGCGCCAGCAGCCAAGAAAGAAGGGGTAATTCACCCCTCCACTTT

J: TRBJ2-3
V: TRBV5-1
size: .
D: TRBD2
CDR3: CASSLAPGSGGAGTDTQYF
DNA: TGCGCCAGCAGCTTGGCCCCGGGTAGCGGGGGGGCCGGCACAGATACGCAGTATTTT

J: TRBJ2-7
V: TRBV19
size: .
D: TRBD1
CDR3: CASSITGTGGNEQYF
DNA: TGTGCCAGTAGTATAACCGGGACAGGGGGAAACGAGCAGTACTTC

J: TRBJ2-1
V: TRBV7-3
size: .
D: .
CDR3: CASSIHPNEQFF
DNA: TGTGCCAGCAGCATCCATCCCAATGAGCAGTTCTTC

J: TRBJ2-3
V: TRBV6-4
size: .
D: TRBD2
CDR3: CASSEEAGGPTDTQYF
DNA: TGTGCCAGCAGTGAAGAGGCGGGGGGGCCCACAGATACGCAGTATTTT

J: TRBJ2-7
V: TRBV7-2
size: .
D: .
CDR3: CASSLASLSGAYEQYF
DNA: TGTGCCAGCAGCTTAGCGAGTCTCAGCGGAGCCTACGAGCAGTACTTC

J: TRBJ2-3
V: TRBV4-3
size: few
D: TRBD1
CDR3: CASSQEWGTGGADTQYF
DNA: TGCGCCAGCAGCCAAGAATGGGGGACAGGGGGTGCGGATACGCAGTATTTT

J: TRBJ1-3
V: TRBV4-3
size: .
D: TRBD1
CDR3: CASSQDQTGGNTIYF
DNA: TGCGCCAGCAGCCAAGATCAGACAGGGGGAAACACCATATATTTT

J: TRBJ2-7
V: TRBV10-3
size: .
D: .
CDR3: CAIREPGQTYEQYF
DNA: TGTGCCATCAGAGAGCCGGGACAAACCTACGAGCAGTACTTC

J: TRBJ1-2
V: TRBV19
size: .
D: .
CDR3: CASSIRPRDGYTF
DNA: TGTGCCAGTAGTATCAGGCCCAGGGATGGCTACACCTTC

J: TRBJ2-1
V: TRBV6-5
size: .
D: TRBD1
CDR3: CASSVTGESYNEQFF
DNA: TGTGCCAGCAGTGTCACAGGGGAGTCCTACAATGAGCAGTTCTTC

J: TRBJ1-2
V: TRBV29-1
size: .
D: .
CDR3: CSAFERATGPDGYTF
DNA: TGCAGCGCCTTTGAACGGGCGACAGGCCCTGACGGCTACACCTTC

J: TRBJ2-1
V: TRBV28
size: .
D: TRBD2
CDR3: CATSIGGGFGEQFF
DNA: TGTGCCACCTCGATCGGGGGGGGGTTTGGTGAGCAGTTCTTC

J: TRBJ2-5
V: TRBV5-1
size: .
D: .
CDR3: CASSLTTTGTQYF
DNA: TGCGCCAGCAGCTTGACGACGACAGGGACCCAGTACTTC

J: TRBJ1-4
V: TRBV29-1
size: .
D: .
CDR3: CSVEVSGNEKLFF
DNA: TGCAGCGTTGAAGTTAGCGGAAATGAAAAACTGTTTTTT